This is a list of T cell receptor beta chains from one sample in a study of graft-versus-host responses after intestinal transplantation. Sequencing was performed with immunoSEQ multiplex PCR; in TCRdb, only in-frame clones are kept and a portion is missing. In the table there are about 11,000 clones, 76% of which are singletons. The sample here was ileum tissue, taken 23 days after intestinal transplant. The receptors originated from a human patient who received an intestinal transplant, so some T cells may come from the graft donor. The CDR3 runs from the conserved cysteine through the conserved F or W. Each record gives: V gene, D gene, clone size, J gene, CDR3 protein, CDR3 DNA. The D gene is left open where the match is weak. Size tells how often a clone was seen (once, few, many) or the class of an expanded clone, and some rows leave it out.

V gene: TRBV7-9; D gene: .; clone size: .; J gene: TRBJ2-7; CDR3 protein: CASSLDYYEQYF; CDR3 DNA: TGTGCCAGCAGCCTGGACTACTACGAGCAGTACTTC
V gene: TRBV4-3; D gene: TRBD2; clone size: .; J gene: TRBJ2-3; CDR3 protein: CASSQERAGGPTDTQYF; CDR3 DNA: TGCGCCAGCAGCCAAGAAAGAGCGGGGGGGCCAACAGATACGCAGTATTTT
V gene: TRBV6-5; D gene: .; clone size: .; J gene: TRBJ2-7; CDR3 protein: CASSWSARYEQYF; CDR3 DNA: TGTGCCAGCAGTTGGTCCGCAAGATACGAGCAGTACTTC
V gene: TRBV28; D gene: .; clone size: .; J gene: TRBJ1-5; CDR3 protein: CASNQGHQPQHF; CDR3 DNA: TGTGCCAGCAATCAGGGTCATCAGCCCCAGCATTTT
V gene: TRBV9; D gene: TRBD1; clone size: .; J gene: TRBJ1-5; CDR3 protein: CASGGQSGAQPQHF; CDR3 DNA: TGTGCCAGCGGGGGACAGAGTGGTGCTCAGCCCCAGCATTTT
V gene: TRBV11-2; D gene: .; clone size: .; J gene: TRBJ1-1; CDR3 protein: CASSSLGVGGAEAFF; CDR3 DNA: TGTGCCAGCAGCTCCTTGGGGGTGGGAGGGGCCGAAGCTTTCTTT
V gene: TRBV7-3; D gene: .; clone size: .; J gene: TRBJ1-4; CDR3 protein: CASGPGVGEKLFF; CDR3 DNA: TGTGCCAGCGGCCCCGGGGTCGGTGAAAAACTGTTTTTT
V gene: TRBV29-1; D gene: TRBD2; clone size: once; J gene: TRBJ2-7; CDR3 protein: CSVEVGAGGYPYEQYF; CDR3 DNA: TGCAGCGTTGAAGTCGGAGCGGGAGGATACCCCTACGAGCAGTACTTC
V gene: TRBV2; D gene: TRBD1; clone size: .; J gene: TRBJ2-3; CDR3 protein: CASGREGQGAHDTQYF; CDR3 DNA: TGTGCCAGCGGCAGGGAGGGACAGGGGGCTCATGATACGCAGTATTTT
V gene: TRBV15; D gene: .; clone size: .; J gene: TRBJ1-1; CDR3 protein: CATSRDLGSRTEAFF; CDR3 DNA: TGTGCCACCAGCAGAGATTTGGGGAGCCGGACTGAAGCTTTCTTT
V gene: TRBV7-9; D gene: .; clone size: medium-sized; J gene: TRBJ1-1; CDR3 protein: CASSSNRNTEAFF; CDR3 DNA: TGTGCCAGCAGCTCAAACAGGAACACTGAAGCTTTCTTT
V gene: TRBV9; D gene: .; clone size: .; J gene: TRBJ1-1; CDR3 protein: CASSVVGTTEAFF; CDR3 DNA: TGTGCCAGCAGCGTAGTCGGGACCACTGAAGCTTTCTTT
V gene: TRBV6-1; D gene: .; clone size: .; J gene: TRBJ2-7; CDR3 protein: CASSARISYEQYF; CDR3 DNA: TGTGCCAGCAGTGCCAGGATTTCCTACGAGCAGTACTTC
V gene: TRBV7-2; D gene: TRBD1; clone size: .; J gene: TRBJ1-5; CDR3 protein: CASSWTGGNQPQHF; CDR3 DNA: TGTGCCAGCAGCTGGACAGGGGGTAATCAGCCCCAGCATTTT
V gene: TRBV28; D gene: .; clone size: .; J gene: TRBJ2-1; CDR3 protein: CATMGGSSYNEQFF; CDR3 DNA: TGTGCCACCATGGGGGGTAGCTCCTACAATGAGCAGTTCTTC
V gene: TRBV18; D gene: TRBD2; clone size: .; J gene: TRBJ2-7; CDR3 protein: CASSPTSENSYEQYF; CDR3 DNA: TGTGCCAGCTCACCTACTAGCGAGAACTCCTACGAGCAGTACTTC
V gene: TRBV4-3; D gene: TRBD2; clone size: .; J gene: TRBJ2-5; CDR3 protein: CASSQDAGGWQTQYF; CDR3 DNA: TGCGCCAGCAGCCAAGATGCGGGAGGGTGGCAGACCCAGTACTTC
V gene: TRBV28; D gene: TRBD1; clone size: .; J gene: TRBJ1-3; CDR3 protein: CAGQAAGQGGNTIYF; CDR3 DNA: TGTGCCGGCCAGGCAGCGGGACAGGGAGGAAACACCATATATTTT
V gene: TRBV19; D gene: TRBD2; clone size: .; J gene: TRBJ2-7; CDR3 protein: CASRSLAGAPYEQYF; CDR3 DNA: TGTGCCAGTAGATCTCTAGCGGGAGCCCCGTACGAGCAGTACTTC
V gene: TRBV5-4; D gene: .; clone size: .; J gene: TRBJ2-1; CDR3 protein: CASSAGGPEQFF; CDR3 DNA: TGTGCCAGCAGCGCAGGGGGGCCTGAGCAGTTCTTC
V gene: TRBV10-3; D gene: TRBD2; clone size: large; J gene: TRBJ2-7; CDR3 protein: CAISDSPSGRYEQYF; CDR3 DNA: TGTGCCATCAGTGATTCTCCTAGCGGGAGGTACGAGCAGTACTTC
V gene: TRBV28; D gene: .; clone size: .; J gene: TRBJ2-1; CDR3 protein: CASSPRGWNEQFF; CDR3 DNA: TGTGCCAGCAGTCCAAGGGGCTGGAATGAGCAGTTCTTC
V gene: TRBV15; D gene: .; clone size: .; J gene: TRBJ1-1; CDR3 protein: CATSRDRTGPEAFF; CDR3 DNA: TGTGCCACCAGCAGAGATCGAACAGGGCCTGAAGCTTTCTTT
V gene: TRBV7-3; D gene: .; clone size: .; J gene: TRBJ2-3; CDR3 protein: CASSLTQGVTDTQYF; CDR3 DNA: TGTGCCAGCAGCTTAACGCAGGGTGTGACAGATACGCAGTATTTT
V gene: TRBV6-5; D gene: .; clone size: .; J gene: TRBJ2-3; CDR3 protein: CASNKLGTDTQYF; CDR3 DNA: TGTGCCAGCAACAAACTTGGCACAGATACGCAGTATTTT
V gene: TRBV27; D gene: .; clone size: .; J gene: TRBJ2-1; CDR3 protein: CASSLGTGTYNEQFF; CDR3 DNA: TGTGCCAGCAGTTTAGGGACTGGCACGTACAATGAGCAGTTCTTC
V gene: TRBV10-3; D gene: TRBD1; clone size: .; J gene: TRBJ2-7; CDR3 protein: CAISGTGAYEQYF; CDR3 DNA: TGTGCCATCAGCGGGACAGGGGCCTACGAGCAGTACTTC
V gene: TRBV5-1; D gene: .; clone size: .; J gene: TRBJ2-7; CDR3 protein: CASRTGRMDSYEQYF; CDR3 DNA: TGCGCCAGCCGTACGGGGAGAATGGACTCCTACGAGCAGTACTTC
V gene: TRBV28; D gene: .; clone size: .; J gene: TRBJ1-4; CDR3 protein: CASSPVRAGEKLFF; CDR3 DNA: TGTGCCAGCAGTCCCGTCAGGGCGGGTGAAAAACTGTTTTTT
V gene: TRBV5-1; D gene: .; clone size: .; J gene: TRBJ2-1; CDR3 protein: CASSLNRDSPSYNEQFF; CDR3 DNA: TGCGCCAGCAGCTTAAACCGGGACTCCCCCTCCTACAATGAGCAGTTCTTC
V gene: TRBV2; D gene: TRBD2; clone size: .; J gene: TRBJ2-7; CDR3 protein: CASSEGRGRVYEQYF; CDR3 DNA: TGTGCCAGCAGTGAAGGGCGGGGGAGAGTCTACGAGCAGTACTTC
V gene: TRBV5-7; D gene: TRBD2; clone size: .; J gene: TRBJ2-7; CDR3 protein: CASSITSGSSEQYF; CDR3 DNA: TGTGCCAGCAGCATTACTAGCGGGAGCTCCGAGCAGTACTTC
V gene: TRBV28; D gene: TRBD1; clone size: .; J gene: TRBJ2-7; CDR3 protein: CASSSGQDYEQYF; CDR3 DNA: TGTGCCAGCAGTTCCGGACAGGACTACGAGCAGTACTTC
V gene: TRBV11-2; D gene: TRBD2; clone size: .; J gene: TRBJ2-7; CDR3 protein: CASSSGGRDVYYEQYF; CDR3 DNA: TGTGCCAGCAGTTCGGGGGGGCGGGATGTGTACTACGAGCAGTACTTC
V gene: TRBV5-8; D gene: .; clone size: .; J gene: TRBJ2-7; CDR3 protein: CASSLGLGSYEQYF; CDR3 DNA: TGTGCCAGCAGCTTGGGGCTCGGGTCCTACGAGCAGTACTTC
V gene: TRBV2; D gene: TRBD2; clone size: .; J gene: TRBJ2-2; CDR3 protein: CASRGWGGGPTQNTGELFF; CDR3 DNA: TGTGCCAGCCGTGGCTGGGGCGGGGGGCCCACTCAAAACACCGGGGAGCTGTTTTTT